Below are 28 T cell receptor beta chains sequenced from a single sample in a study of shared clonotypes between healthy human individuals. Only CD45RO-negative cells positively selected for CCR7 counted as naive CD8 cells, so terminally differentiated effector memory CD45RA+ cells were excluded. Profiled with immunoSEQ multiplex PCR; TCRdb holds only in-frame clones, not every one. Among roughly 890,000 clones, over 90% were seen once, and the ten largest hold around 24%. The sample consisted of naive CD8+ T cells sorted from blood. The receptors were gathered from a man under 40 in good health.

The rearrangement links TRBV27 to TRBJ1-5; the D gene is possibly TRBD1 (6 bases). Germline assignment: CDR1 MNHEY and CDR2 SMNVEV (reference sequence). The CDR3 contains 16 residues. The germline V and J ends were trimmed by 5 bases and 6 bases, with 20 bases remaining between them. In DNA form, the CDR3 reads TGTGCCAGCAGTCTAGGGGGTAGCGGCTCAGGTCAGCCCCAGCATTTT. Translation gives CASSLGGSGSGQPQHF.

J is TRBJ2-1 and V is TRBV6-5; possibly TRBD2 for D (6 bases). Germline values: CDR1 MNHEY, CDR2 SVGAGI. V lost 3 bases and J 10 bases, leaving 10 bases between the germline ends. The CDR3 contains 12 residues. CDR3 loop: CASSYGGEEQFF. CDR3 DNA: TGTGCCAGCAGTTATGGAGGGGAAGAGCAGTTCTTC.

The V gene is TRBV15, the J gene TRBJ2-7; 7 bases are shared with TRBD2. V shed 1 base and J 2 bases; nucleotides not matched to a gene: 8. The germline gives CDR1 LNHNV, CDR2 YYDKDF (reference sequence). This CDR3 region has 16 residues. CDR3 DNA: TGTGCCACCAGCAGAGTACGGGGGGTTATCACCTACGAGCAGTACTTC. This translates into CATSRVRGVITYEQYF.

This chain joins TRBV27 and TRBJ2-7, with TRBD1 matching 9 bases. J lost 4 bases, V lost 5 bases, and 9 bases had no gene match. The V gene's germline CDR1 is MNHEY and CDR2 SMNVEV (reference sequence). The CDR3 runs 15 residues. CDR3 sequence (DNA): TGTGCCAGCAGTCGACCGGGACAGGGACTGTACGAGCAGTACTTC. Its protein is CASSRPGQGLYEQYF.

The V gene is TRBV6-6, the J gene TRBJ2-7; 7 nucleotides agree with TRBD1. This CDR3 has 16 amino acids. Germline V gene lookup returns CDR1 MNHNY and CDR2 SVGAGI (reference sequence). Trimming cost V 0 bases and J 0 bases; bases outside gene matches: 5. In DNA, the CDR3 is TGTGCCAGCAGTTACTCGGGACAGCGAAACTCCTACGAGCAGTACTTC. Protein product: CASSYSGQRNSYEQYF.

This chain joins TRBV6-1 and TRBJ2-2; the D is unclear. The CDR3 has 13 amino acids. V shed 8 bases and J shed 5 bases, with 12 bases lying between them. Per the germline V gene, CDR1 is MNHNS and CDR2 is SASEGT. CDR3 sequence reads: CASFGEVTGELFF. In DNA form, the CDR3 reads TGTGCCAGCTTCGGTGAGGTGACCGGGGAGCTGTTTTTT.

The chain couples TRBV7-9 to TRBJ2-5; D not certain. Trimming stripped 3 bases from V and 2 bases from J, with 16 bases between. This CDR3 has 16 amino acids. From germline, CDR1 is SEHNR and CDR2 FQNEAQ (reference sequence). DNA for the CDR3: TGTGCCAGCAGCTTTCCCATAATGACCCCACAAGAGACCCAGTACTTC. It yields the protein CASSFPIMTPQETQYF. The full variable domain, with the rest looked up from reference TRBV7-9 and TRBJ2-5, is DTGVSQNPRHKITKRGQNVTFRCDPISEHNRLYWYRQTLGQGPEFLTYFQNEAQLEKSRLLSDRFSAERPKGSFSTLEIQRTEQGDSAMYLCASSFPIMTPQETQYFGPGTRLLVL.

The CDR3 sequence is CSVGGTSDTDTQYF. The DNA of the CDR3 is TGCAGCGTTGGGGGGACTAGCGACACAGATACGCAGTATTTT. The gene calls are TRBV29-1 and TRBJ2-3; 10 nucleotides line up with TRBD2. Trimming cost V 4 bases and J 2 bases; bases outside gene matches: 3. The CDR3 extends over 14 amino acids. CDR1 is SQVTM, CDR2 ANQGSEA, per germline.

The V gene is TRBV2, the J gene TRBJ1-2, with D unclear. This CDR3 is built from 11 residues. Germline CDR1 is SNHLY and CDR2 is FYNNEI. V lost 9 bases, J lost 8 bases, and 13 bases lay in between. The CDR3 DNA reads TGTGCCAGTGTCTATTTGGGCGGCTACACCTTC. It yields the protein CASVYLGGYTF. Full variable domain (rest looked up from reference TRBV2 and TRBJ1-2): EPEVTQTPSHQVTQMGQEVILRCVPISNHLYFYWYRQILGQKVEFLVSFYNNEISEKSEIFDDQFSVERPDGSNFTLKIRSTKLEDSAMYFCASVYLGGYTFGSGTRLTVV.

The chain links TRBV27 to TRBJ2-7; D is tentatively TRBD1 or TRBD2 (5 bases each). Germline V gene data show CDR1 as MNHEY and CDR2 as SMNVEV (reference sequence). V lost 5 bases, J lost 3 bases, and 17 bases lay in between. The CDR3 has 15 amino acids. In nucleotides, the CDR3 is TGTGCCAGCAGTAACCCCGGGCCTGGGGGCTACGAGCAGTACTTC. It is translated as CASSNPGPGGYEQYF.

This chain connects TRBV5-1 to TRBJ2-7, with 12 bases fitting TRBD2. Looked up from germline, CDR1 is SGHRS and CDR2 is YFSETQ. This CDR3 has 17 amino acids. The V segment lost 4 bases and the J segment 1 base; nucleotides outside the gene matches: 9. In nucleotides, the CDR3 is TGCGCCAGCAGCCCAGTGCCTAGCGGGAGGGGGTCCTACGAGCAGTACTTC. It codes for CASSPVPSGRGSYEQYF.

The gene calls are TRBV2 and TRBJ2-3; D possibly corresponds to TRBD1 (5 bases). The CDR3 has 15 residues. V was trimmed by 4 bases and J by 1 base, leaving 12 bases between them. The V gene's germline CDR1 is SNHLY and CDR2 FYNNEI. CDR3 sequence: CASSGPLGRTDTQYF. CDR3 nucleotide sequence: TGTGCCAGCAGTGGCCCCCTGGGGCGCACAGATACGCAGTATTTT.

The chain couples TRBV6-6 to TRBJ2-1, with 9 nucleotides matching TRBD2. J was trimmed by 2 bases and V by 5 bases; bases with no gene match: 4. Germline CDR1 is MNHNY and CDR2 is SVGAGI (reference sequence). The CDR3 is 15 amino acids. The CDR3 DNA sequence: TGTGCCAGCAGTACCACTAGCGGGCCCTACAATGAGCAGTTCTTC. It is translated as CASSTTSGPYNEQFF.

This clone was recorded once. The chain is built from TRBV27 and TRBJ2-5, with D possibly being TRBD1 (7 bases). The CDR3 runs to 16 residues. CDR1 is MNHEY, CDR2 SMNVEV, per germline (reference sequence). With 9 bases removed from V and 5 bases from J, the gap between germline ends came to 25 bases. Written as DNA, the CDR3 is TGTGCCAGTTCACCCGTCGGGGCAGGGGGGATGGAGACCCAGTACTTC. Translating it yields CASSPVGAGGMETQYF.

The rearrangement links TRBV6-5 to TRBJ2-7, with D perhaps TRBD1 (5 bases). Germline V lookup: CDR1 MNHEY, CDR2 SVGAGI. This CDR3 contains 13 residues. Trimming took off 11 bases at V and 1 base at J, with 15 bases between the two ends. The DNA for the CDR3 is TGTGCCGCAACCAGGGCGCGTTCCTACGAGCAGTACTTC. Its translation: CAATRARSYEQYF.

The chain joins TRBV7-9 to TRBJ2-2; 9 nucleotides match TRBD1. The junction had 8 bases not matched to a gene; V was cut back by 4 bases and J by 5 bases. The germline gives CDR1 SEHNR, CDR2 FQNEAQ (reference sequence). CDR3 length: 16 amino acids. The CDR3 protein is CASSSKQGAQTGELFF. The CDR3 DNA reads as TGTGCCAGCAGCTCAAAACAGGGGGCGCAGACCGGGGAGCTGTTTTTT.

V gene TRBV27 combines with J gene TRBJ1-5; D remains unclear. Trimming shortened V by 8 bases and J by 3 bases, and 5 bases separated the two germline ends. The CDR3 is made up of 11 amino acids. From germline, CDR1 is MNHEY and CDR2 SMNVEV (reference sequence). The CDR3 protein is CASGSNQPQHF. For the CDR3, the DNA is TGTGCCAGCGGCTCCAATCAGCCCCAGCATTTT.

The rearrangement links TRBV5-1 to TRBJ1-4; D may be TRBD1 (5 bases). Germline CDR1 and CDR2: SGHRS and YFSETQ. Trimming shortened V by 4 bases and J by 8 bases, and 18 bases separated the two germline ends. The CDR3 contains 15 residues. The CDR3 DNA follows: TGCGCCAGCAGCGGGCGGGGGTTAGGGGTCGAAAAACTGTTTTTT. Translated, it gives CASSGRGLGVEKLFF.

This chain joins TRBV28 and TRBJ2-7, with 7 bases identical to TRBD1. J gave up 2 bases and V 5 bases, and 9 bases lay outside the gene matches. Germline V gives CDR1 MDHEN, CDR2 SYDVKM. The CDR3 loop spans 15 amino acids. The CDR3 DNA reads TGTGCCAGCAGTGGCGTCCGGGACAGAGCCTACGAGCAGTACTTC. It translates to CASSGVRDRAYEQYF.

The chain combines TRBV11-3 with TRBJ2-3, with TRBD2 as a possible D gene (6 bases). Germline-derived CDR1 and CDR2 are SGHNT and YENEEA. This CDR3 has 16 amino acids. The V and J ends lost 1 base and 4 bases respectively, with 15 bases between them. The DNA of the CDR3 is TGTGCCAGCAGCTTAGTCGGGGGAGCAGGAGCAGATACGCAGTATTTT. Translating gives CASSLVGGAGADTQYF. Full variable domain (missing parts from reference TRBV11-3 and TRBJ2-3): EAGVVQSPRYKIIEKKQPVAFWCNPISGHNTLYWYLQNLGQGPELLIRYENEEAVDDSQLPKDRFSAERLKGVDSTLKIQPAELGDSAVYLCASSLVGGAGADTQYFGPGTRLTVL.

The CDR3 coding sequence is TGTGCAAGTCGCTTCTCCGGGACAATTCATCAGCCCCAGCATTTT. It encodes CASRFSGTIHQPQHF. V is TRBV12-2 and J is TRBJ1-5; the table names TRBD1, a call not compared with the DNA. TRBV12-2 is listed as a pseudogene. The CDR3 consists of 15 residues.

J is TRBJ1-2 and V is TRBV5-1; D may be TRBD1 (5 bases). The CDR3 runs to 13 residues. The germline V and J ends were trimmed by 3 bases and 1 base, with 7 bases remaining between them. CDR1 is SGHRS, CDR2 YFSETQ, per germline. In DNA form, the CDR3 reads TGCGCCAGCAGCTGGGACCTTAACTATGGCTACACCTTC. The encoded protein is CASSWDLNYGYTF.

This chain links TRBV18 with TRBJ2-7, with D uncertain. CDR1 and CDR2 from the germline V gene are KGHSH and LQKENI. Trimming pared 2 bases from V and 2 bases from J, leaving 16 bases between. The CDR3 extends over 16 amino acids. The DNA for the CDR3 is TGTGCCAGCTCACCAACTCGGCGCACCGTCCCCTACGAGCAGTACTTC. Its protein is CASSPTRRTVPYEQYF.

V is TRBV11-2 and J is TRBJ1-2; D is uncertain. This CDR3 comprises 15 residues. CDR1 and CDR2 from the germline V gene are SGHAT and FQNNGV. Trimming removed 4 bases from V and 3 bases from J, with 15 bases in between. CDR3 protein: CASSSLVGSDYGYTF. Written as DNA, the CDR3 is TGTGCCAGCAGCTCACTGGTAGGGAGCGACTATGGCTACACCTTC.

The rearrangement joins TRBV12-5 to TRBJ2-1; 8 bases fit TRBD1. Germline trimming cut 6 bases from V and 3 bases from J; bases unmatched to any gene: 1. This CDR3 region has 13 residues. Germline assignment: CDR1 LGHNT and CDR2 FRNRAP. The DNA for the CDR3 is TGTGCTAGTGGGGACAGGGACTACAATGAGCAGTTCTTC. Protein sequence: CASGDRDYNEQFF. Together with reference TRBV12-5 and TRBJ2-1, the CDR3 gives the full variable domain: DARVTQTPRHKVTEMGQEVTMRCQPILGHNTVFWYRQTMMQGLELLAYFRNRAPLDDSGMPKDRFSAEMPDATLATLKIQPSEPRDSAVYFCASGDRDYNEQFFGPGTRLTVL.

V gene TRBV15 combines with J gene TRBJ1-2; 7 nucleotides line up with TRBD1. The V segment lost 0 bases and the J segment 0 bases; nucleotides outside the gene matches: 13. The CDR3 runs to 19 residues. Germline CDR1 and CDR2: LNHNV and YYDKDF (reference sequence). For the CDR3, the DNA is TGTGCCACCAGCAGAGATCGCTCGACAGGGCGCGTAACTAACTATGGCTACACCTTC. Its translation: CATSRDRSTGRVTNYGYTF.

The chain joins TRBV6-1 to TRBJ2-1, with TRBD1 matching 9 bases. The CDR3 loop spans 15 amino acids. The ends lost 7 bases at V and 8 bases at J; junction bases unmatched: 12. Germline CDR1 reads MNHNS; CDR2 reads SASEGT. The CDR3 DNA is TGTGCCAGCATCGAAGGGACAGGGATCGACGATGAGCAGTTCTTC. Its translation: CASIEGTGIDDEQFF.

Note on this clone: This sample also contains other DNA sequences that code for the same CDR3. The chain uses TRBV29-1 and TRBJ2-7, with TRBD1 matching 7 bases. The germline V gene has CDR1 SQVTM and CDR2 ANQGSEA. The CDR3 has 13 amino acids. J gave up 0 bases and V 5 bases, and 4 bases lay outside the gene matches. The CDR3 coding sequence is TGCAGCGTTAGCCAGGGGGACTCCTACGAGCAGTACTTC. Translation: CSVSQGDSYEQYF.